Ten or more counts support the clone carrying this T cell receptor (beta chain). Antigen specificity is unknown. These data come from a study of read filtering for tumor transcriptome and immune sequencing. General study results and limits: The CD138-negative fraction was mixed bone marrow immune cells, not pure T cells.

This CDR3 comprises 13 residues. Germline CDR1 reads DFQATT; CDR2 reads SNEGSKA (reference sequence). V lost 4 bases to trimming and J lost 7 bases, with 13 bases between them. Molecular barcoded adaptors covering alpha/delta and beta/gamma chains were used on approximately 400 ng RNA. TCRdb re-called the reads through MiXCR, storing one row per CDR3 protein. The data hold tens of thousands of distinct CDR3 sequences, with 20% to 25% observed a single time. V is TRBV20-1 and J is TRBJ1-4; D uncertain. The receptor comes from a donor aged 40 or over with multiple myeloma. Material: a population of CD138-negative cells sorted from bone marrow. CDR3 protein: CSAKQGGGEKLFF. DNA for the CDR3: TGCAGTGCTAAGCAAGGAGGCGGTGAAAAACTGTTTTTT.